A single sample gave rise to the 5 T cell receptor beta chains below, sequenced in a study of metastatic and nonmetastatic thyroid tumors. Nobody among the patients had been given any treatment before thyroid surgery. Through MiXCR, TCRdb re-clonotyped the PCR reads. Of roughly 48,000 clones in the sample, roughly 18% are singletons; the top ten hold around 3%. Input material: blood. Receptors were obtained from a female donor with papillary thyroid cancer or a benign thyroid nodule (not recorded which). Some clones in this sample may be carry-over from other donors' samples.

The genes are TRBV7-3 and TRBJ2-1, with D unresolved. V lost 2 bases to trimming and J lost 8 bases, with 10 bases between them. Germline-derived CDR1 and CDR2 are SGHTA and FQGTGA. CDR3 length: 13 amino acids. CDR3 sequence: CASSLDTHDEQFF. DNA of the CDR3: TGTGCCAGCAGCTTAGACACGCACGATGAGCAGTTCTTC.

The chain links TRBV28 to TRBJ1-6, with TRBD1 matching over 9 bases. The ends lost 6 bases at V and 4 bases at J; junction bases unmatched: 10. The CDR3 length is 17 residues. Germline V CDR1 and CDR2: MDHEN, SYDVKM. CDR3 sequence (DNA): TGTGCCAGCAGAACCTTTGGACAGGGGACTTATAATTCACCCCTCCACTTT. Protein sequence: CASRTFGQGTYNSPLHF. Variable domain in full (rest from reference TRBV28 and TRBJ1-6): DVKVTQSSRYLVKRTGEKVFLECVQDMDHENMFWYRQDPGLGLRLIYFSYDVKMKEKGDIPEGYSVSREKKERFSLILESASTNQTSMYLCASRTFGQGTYNSPLHFGNGTRLTVT.

The rearrangement joins TRBV7-3 to TRBJ2-1, with D uncertain. Trimming stripped 1 base from V and 8 bases from J, with 9 bases between. The CDR3 is made up of 13 amino acids. Germline-derived CDR1 and CDR2 are SGHTA and FQGTGA. The CDR3 loop reads CASSLIWSDEQFF. As DNA, the CDR3 is TGTGCCAGCAGCTTAATTTGGAGTGATGAGCAGTTCTTC. Supplemented by reference TRBV7-3 and TRBJ2-1, the full variable domain reads GAGVSQTPSNKVTEKGKYVELRCDPISGHTALYWYRQSLGQGPEFLIYFQGTGAADDSGLPNDRFFAVRPEGSVSTLKIQRTERGDSAVYLCASSLIWSDEQFFGPGTRLTVL.

This clone occurred many times. V gene TRBV10-2 combines with J gene TRBJ1-5, with D tentatively TRBD1 (6 bases). There are 14 residues in the CDR3. V lost 4 bases and J lost 5, with 12 bases in between. CDR1 WSHSY and CDR2 SAAADI come from the germline V gene. The CDR3 region has the DNA TGCGCCAGCAGTGGACCGGGACACCATCAGCCCCAGCATTTT. Translated, it gives CASSGPGHHQPQHF.

This clone was recorded at least ten times. A read error may be the cause here, since a much bigger clone is one base away. This sequence joins TRBV6-6 and TRBJ2-1, with D possibly called TRBD1 or TRBD2 (6 bases each). Germline lookup yields CDR1 MNHNY and CDR2 SVGAGI (reference sequence). The CDR3 has 14 residues. The CDR3 here is CTSTTPGANNEQFF. The DNA for the CDR3 is TGTACCAGCACGACTCCGGGGGCGAACAATGAGCAGTTCTTC.